The 3 T cell receptor beta chains below were found in one sample sequenced in a study of blood T cell repertoires in COVID-19. Method: immunoSEQ multiplex PCR; TCRdb's copy keeps in-frame clones and lacks some. This table has 200,000 to 250,000 clones, approximately 86% appearing once. Input material: peripheral blood. These receptor sequences come from a woman aged 25-40 years who had recovered from COVID-19.

The chain is built from TRBV6-5 and TRBJ2-5, with D maybe TRBD1 (6 bases). CDR3 length: 13 residues. Germline CDR1 reads MNHEY; CDR2 reads SVGAGI. V was shortened by 7 bases and J by 3 bases, with 12 bases between the two germline ends. The CDR3 sequence: CASTQGREETQYF. In DNA form, the CDR3 reads TGTGCCAGCACCCAGGGGCGGGAAGAGACCCAGTACTTC.

This sequence joins TRBV5-4 and TRBJ2-1, with D tentatively TRBD2 (6 bases). The germline V and J ends were trimmed by 4 bases and 8 bases, with 19 bases remaining between them. From germline, CDR1 is SGHNT and CDR2 YYREEE (reference sequence). The CDR3 is made up of 15 amino acids. The CDR3 region is CASSHGEVLPHEQFF. As DNA, the CDR3 is TGTGCCAGCAGCCACGGGGAGGTTTTACCCCATGAGCAGTTCTTC.

The chain combines TRBV4-1 with TRBJ1-1; D perhaps matches TRBD1 (6 bases). This CDR3 is 17 amino acids long. The V gene's germline CDR1 is MGHRA and CDR2 YSYEKL. Trimming pared 1 base from V and 1 base from J, leaving 16 bases between. CDR3: CASSQAGQGLRNTEAFF. The CDR3 DNA reads as TGCGCCAGCAGCCAAGCGGGTCAGGGGCTGCGGAACACTGAAGCTTTCTTT.